Listed below are T cell receptor beta chains from one sample, sequenced in a study of Graves' ophthalmopathy and Graves' hyperthyroidism. From the multiplex PCR reads, TCRdb called clonotypes with MiXCR, one entry per CDR3 protein. The sample records about 220,000 distinct CDR3 sequences, about 22% being singletons. The sample comprised peripheral blood. All receptors come from a woman aged 45-65 years with Graves' ophthalmopathy. Each CDR3 is given with its conserved first and last residue. The D gene is left open where the match is weak. Clone size, where shown, is once, few, many, or a class for clones that have expanded.

TRBV12-3/TRBV12-4	NA	15	TRBJ1-6	many	TGTGCCAGCAGCCTTCATGGAACCAATAATTCACCCCTCCACTTT	CASSLHGTNNSPLHF
TRBV20-1	TRBD1	14	TRBJ2-5	many	TGCAGTGCTAGGGATGGGACAGCTCAAGAGACCCAGTACTTC	CSARDGTAQETQYF
TRBV7-3	TRBD1	14	TRBJ1-6	many	TGTGCCAGCAGCGGGACAGGGGATGAATCACCCCTCCACTTT	CASSGTGDESPLHF
TRBV5-1	TRBD1	14	TRBJ1-2	few	TGCGCCAGCAGCACAACGGGACAGCGGGATGGCTACACCTTC	CASSTTGQRDGYTF
TRBV11-2	TRBD1	15	TRBJ1-1	NA	TGTGCCAGCAGCCGAGGACAGGGCCTTGATGCTGAAGCTTTCTTT	CASSRGQGLDAEAFF
TRBV4-1	NA	14	TRBJ2-7	few	TGCGCCAGCAGCCCGAGACAGGTGGACTACGAGCAGTACTTC	CASSPRQVDYEQYF
TRBV19	TRBD1	15	TRBJ1-1	NA	TGTGCCTCCACGACGCAGGGGGCCCCTAACACTGAAGCTTTCTTT	CASTTQGAPNTEAFF
TRBV5-1	NA	16	TRBJ1-6	many	TGCGCCAGCAGCTTGAACGTACGCGGCAACAATTCACCCCTCCACTTT	CASSLNVRGNNSPLHF
TRBV6-5	NA	12	TRBJ1-1	many	TGTGCCAGCAGATCCGTAGGCACTGAAGCTTTCTTT	CASRSVGTEAFF
TRBV28	NA	12	TRBJ1-1	many	TGTGCCAGCAGTAAAGGGGGCACTGAAGCTTTCTTT	CASSKGGTEAFF
TRBV7-6	NA	16	TRBJ2-7	NA	TGTGCCAGCAGCTTAGCCCCTATGCGGGGAGGAAACGAGCAGTACTTC	CASSLAPMRGGNEQYF
TRBV27	TRBD1	17	TRBJ2-2	few	TGTGCCAGCAGTTTACTTGGACAGGGGGCGGTCACCGGGGAGCTGTTTTTT	CASSLLGQGAVTGELFF
TRBV7-2	NA	12	TRBJ2-7	once	TGTGCCAGCAGCCAACCTCCCCGCGAGCAGTACTTC	CASSQPPREQYF
TRBV27	TRBD2	20	TRBJ2-2	many	TGTGCCAGCAGTCTACCCCCTCTAGTAGCGGGAGGGCCTTGGACCGGGGAGCTGTTTTTT	CASSLPPLVAGGPWTGELFF
TRBV20-1	NA	15	TRBJ1-6	NA	TGCAGTGCTAGAGATCCTCTTAGGGCGACCTCACCCCTCCACTTT	CSARDPLRATSPLHF
TRBV24-1	NA	16	TRBJ1-5	many	TGTGCCACCAGTGATAGATCCGGACTGCCTAATCAGCCCCAGCATTTT	CATSDRSGLPNQPQHF
TRBV11-2	NA	13	TRBJ2-2	NA	TGTGCCAGCAGCCAGCCGGTGTCCGGGGAGCTGTTTTTT	CASSQPVSGELFF
TRBV12-3/TRBV12-4	NA	15	TRBJ2-2	many	TGTGCCAGCAGTTTCTCAGCGGAGCACACCGGGGAGCTGCTTTTT	CASSFSAEHTGELLF
TRBV28	NA	12	TRBJ2-7	NA	TGTGCCAGCGGTAGGGTTCTCTACGAGCAGTACTTC	CASGRVLYEQYF
TRBV10-1	NA	14	TRBJ1-3	many	TGCGCCAGCAGTGAGTTGTTGGAAGGAAACACCATATATTTT	CASSELLEGNTIYF
TRBV12-3/TRBV12-4	NA	17	TRBJ1-2	many	TGTGCCAGCAGCCCACCCTCTGGGGGCCTCTACGGCTATGGCTACACCTTC	CASSPPSGGLYGYGYTF
TRBV5-1	NA	14	TRBJ2-5	many	TGCGCCAGCAGCTATGTCGGGGACCAAGAGACCCAGTACTTC	CASSYVGDQETQYF
TRBV20-1	NA	13	TRBJ1-5	many	TGCAGTGCTAGACCACAGAGCAATCAGCCCCAGCATTTT	CSARPQSNQPQHF
TRBV6-5	NA	16	TRBJ2-3	many	TGTGCCAGCAGTTACGATAGCGTCCCGAGGGCAGATACGCAGTATTTT	CASSYDSVPRADTQYF
TRBV20-1	TRBD2	18	TRBJ2-7	NA	TGCAGTGCTAGTAGCGTCGTTCGGCTAGCGGGATCAACCTACGAGCAGTACTTC	CSASSVVRLAGSTYEQYF
TRBV6-5	NA	15	TRBJ2-7	many	TGTGCCAGCTGGAACCGGGACTCCGCGACCTACGAGCAGTACTTC	CASWNRDSATYEQYF
TRBV19	NA	14	TRBJ1-5	few	TGTGCCAGTAATCAGGGAGAGCGCAATCAGCCCCAGCATTTT	CASNQGERNQPQHF
TRBV28	TRBD1	17	TRBJ2-5	many	TGTGCCAGCAGTACCGACCCGGGACAGGGGAGCCAAGAGACCCAGTACTTC	CASSTDPGQGSQETQYF
TRBV5-1	TRBD1	13	TRBJ2-7	many	TGCGCCAGCAGGCGGGACAGGTCCTACGAGCAGTACTTC	CASRRDRSYEQYF
TRBV28	TRBD2	16	TRBJ2-7	many	TGTGCCAGCAGTTCAACTAGCGGGGGAAACTCCTACGAGCAGTACTTC	CASSSTSGGNSYEQYF
TRBV24-1	TRBD1	15	TRBJ1-2	NA	TGTGCCACCAGTGATGCGGGACAGCTCCTTGATGGCTACACCTTC	CATSDAGQLLDGYTF
TRBV14	NA	15	TRBJ2-2	NA	TGTGCCAGCAGCCCCCAGGGGCTAAACACCGGGGAGCTGTTTTTT	CASSPQGLNTGELFF
TRBV19	NA	12	TRBJ2-2	NA	TGTGCCAGTAGAGATTGGGGGGGGGAGCTGTTTTTT	CASRDWGGELFF
TRBV28	NA	12	TRBJ1-1	many	TGTGCCATCCACGGGGGGGTCTCTGAAGCTTTCTTT	CAIHGGVSEAFF
TRBV11-2	TRBD1	15	TRBJ2-5	NA	TGTGCCAGCAGCTTAGGCGCCGACAGGGCAGAGACCCAGTACTTC	CASSLGADRAETQYF
TRBV28	NA	18	TRBJ1-2	NA	TGTGCCAGCAGTTTATCCACCGGTCTGGGGACCCTGTTGAATGGCTACACCTTC	CASSLSTGLGTLLNGYTF
TRBV7-8	NA	16	TRBJ2-5	many	TGTGCCAGCAGCTTAGGATGGCGATCTGAAGGAGAGACCCAGTACTTC	CASSLGWRSEGETQYF
TRBV11-2	NA	15	TRBJ2-5	many	TGTGCCAGCAGTCCCAACAGGGCTTACCAAGAGACCCAGTACTTC	CASSPNRAYQETQYF
TRBV19	NA	12	TRBJ1-2	many	TGTGCCAGTACGCAGGGAGGTTATGGCTACACCTTC	CASTQGGYGYTF
TRBV6-1	NA	14	TRBJ2-7	NA	TGTGCCAGCACTGAAGGGGAGAGCTCCTACGAGCAGTACTTC	CASTEGESSYEQYF
TRBV28	NA	15	TRBJ2-7	many	TGTGCCTGCAGACCTCTAGGGACGGACCCCCACGAGCAGTACTTC	CACRPLGTDPHEQYF
TRBV10-3	TRBD1	15	TRBJ1-6	many	TGTGCCATCAAGGGACAGGGGGGCAATAATTCACCCCTCCACTTT	CAIKGQGGNNSPLHF
TRBV6-5	NA	14	TRBJ2-7	NA	TGTGCCAGCAGTTCCAGACAGGCATCCTACGAGCAGTACTTC	CASSSRQASYEQYF
TRBV6-5	TRBD1	15	TRBJ2-5	few	TGTGCCAGCAGTTACGACAGGGGCCCTAGTACGACCCAGTACTTC	CASSYDRGPSTTQYF
TRBV2	NA	15	TRBJ1-5	few	TGTGCCAGCAATGATCGGGCCGGGGCATTACAGCCCCAGCATTTT	CASNDRAGALQPQHF
TRBV7-8	NA	18	TRBJ2-6	many	TGTGCCAGCAGACGACTGGTAGACAGCTTCTCTGGGGCCAACGTCCTGACTTTC	CASRRLVDSFSGANVLTF
TRBV12-3/TRBV12-4	NA	12	TRBJ1-2	many	TGTGCCAGCAGTATTCAGGCATATGGCTACACCTTC	CASSIQAYGYTF
TRBV6-5	NA	13	TRBJ1-1	NA	TGTGCCAGCAGTTACACAGCGAACACTGAAGCTTTCTTT	CASSYTANTEAFF
TRBV27	NA	14	TRBJ1-5	many	TGTGCCAGCAGTTTGGACAGATTGAATCAGCCCCAGCATTTT	CASSLDRLNQPQHF
TRBV11-1	TRBD1	15	TRBJ1-1	NA	TGTGCCAGCAGCCCTAGGGACAGCCTATCGACTGAAGCTTTCTTT	CASSPRDSLSTEAFF
TRBV10-1	TRBD1	15	TRBJ1-1	many	TGCGCCAGCAGTGAGTCGGGACAGGGAGGGGCCGAAGCTTTCTTT	CASSESGQGGAEAFF
TRBV12-3/TRBV12-4	NA	14	TRBJ1-3	NA	TGTGCCAGCAGTCCCACAGGGATCGGAAACACCATATATTTT	CASSPTGIGNTIYF
TRBV5-1	NA	17	TRBJ2-2	NA	TGCGCCAGCAGCTTGGAGCCCCGCCCAGGGGACACCGGGGAGCTGTTTTTT	CASSLEPRPGDTGELFF
TRBV7-6	NA	13	TRBJ1-1	many	TGTGCCAGCAGCTTACTCTTGAGCACTGAAGCTTTCTTT	CASSLLLSTEAFF
TRBV12-3/TRBV12-4	NA	11	TRBJ2-6	many	TGTGCCAGCGGTACCGGGGACAAGCTGACTTTC	CASGTGDKLTF
TRBV11-1	NA	16	TRBJ2-1	many	TGTGCCAGCAGCTTCGGGGACAGCGGGAGTTTGTATGAGCAGTTCTTC	CASSFGDSGSLYEQFF
TRBV6-5	TRBD2	13	TRBJ2-7	many	TGTGCCAGCGTCGGGAGGGTGTTTTACGAGCAGTACTTC	CASVGRVFYEQYF
TRBV11-3	NA	15	TRBJ1-5	many	TGTGCCAGCAGCTTAGGCAGGACGGATCCTCAGCCCCAGCATTTT	CASSLGRTDPQPQHF
TRBV12-3/TRBV12-4	NA	13	TRBJ1-1	many	TGTGCCAGCAGAGGACGGGTGAACACTGAAGCTTTCTTT	CASRGRVNTEAFF
TRBV3-1	NA	15	TRBJ1-1	many	TGTGCCAGCAGCCAAGCCCCCCAGGGTGGGACTGAAGCTTTCTTT	CASSQAPQGGTEAFF